The sequence of this TCR beta chain was determined in a study of T cells after yellow fever vaccination. TCRdb ran MiXCR on the 5' RACE reads and lists one entry per CDR3 protein. The sample shows under 600,000 distinct CDR3 sequences, approximately 12% of them seen only once. Germline V lookup: CDR1 MNHEY, CDR2 SMNVEV (reference sequence). This CDR3 contains 14 residues. V shed 6 bases, J shed 5 bases, and the junction held 7 bases outside the gene matches. V is TRBV27 and J is TRBJ2-5; 9 nucleotides agree with TRBD2. Sequenced material: PBMCs, taken on the day of the yellow fever booster vaccination. The sequence derives from a man aged 25 to 40 who received the YFV17D yellow fever vaccine. The CDR3 nucleotides are TGTGCCAGCAGCGCGGGAGGGAGTCGGGAGACCCAGTACTTC. Amino acids: CASSAGGSRETQYF.